Listed below are T cell receptor beta chains from one sample, sequenced in a study of T cell repertoires in cytomegalovirus infection. One entry per CDR3 protein results from TCRdb running MiXCR on the reads. The data contain some 920,000 distinct CDR3 sequences, roughly 30% of them seen just once; the ten biggest clones take up around an eighth. Which antigens these TCRs recognize remains unknown. The source was cultured CD8+ T cells from PBMCs, collected from culture after CMV antigen stimulation. These receptor sequences come from a human donor in good health (CMV status not recorded). Some clones in this sample may be carry-over from other donors' samples. The conserved cysteine and the conserved F or W are not part of the CDR3 here. Clone size appears in some rows only: once, few, many, or a class for an expanded clone.

clone_size	j_call	v_call	cdr3_aa
few	TRBJ1-1	TRBV19	ASSIWGSEAF
.	TRBJ2-1	TRBV19	ASSIDHIYNEQF
many	TRBJ1-4	TRBV7-9	ASILLARGATNEKLF
many	TRBJ2-3	TRBV7-9	ASSLYNIPKYTDTQY
few	TRBJ2-3	TRBV11-3	ASSGGPVDTQY
.	TRBJ2-3	TRBV27	ASILGLDIDTQY
many	TRBJ1-5	TRBV7-8	ASSPSGDRGLWKPQH
.	TRBJ2-1	TRBV19	ASSIDGGYNEQF
few	TRBJ2-5	TRBV7-8	ASSLKFAGGRETQY
many	TRBJ2-7	TRBV7-6	ASSVTEGYEQY
.	TRBJ2-7	TRBV5-4	ASSQGTSNSYEQY
few	TRBJ2-7	TRBV19	ASSIDRVGSYEQY
.	TRBJ2-1	TRBV19	ASSTASGVYNEQF
.	TRBJ1-6	TRBV10-1	ASSETDPYNSPLH
few	TRBJ1-2	TRBV6-1	ASSPEGSGVLSGYT
.	TRBJ2-2	TRBV14	ASSQLQGATGELF
.	TRBJ2-5	TRBV10-3	AISESLGETQY
.	TRBJ1-4	TRBV27	ATRGRAEKLF
.	TRBJ2-3	TRBV3-1	ASTLGVGGTTDTQY
.	TRBJ1-2	TRBV9	ASSVRPPGPTEFYGYT
many	TRBJ2-6	TRBV7-2	ASSLGLGANVLT
.	TRBJ1-2	TRBV5-1	ASSPSGGSHGYT
.	TRBJ1-1	TRBV6-5	ASSYLGEGTEAF
few	TRBJ2-3	TRBV24-1	ATSDQKTADTQY
few	TRBJ1-4	TRBV7-9	ASSPHLSRGNNEKLF
.	TRBJ1-5	TRBV5-6	ASSARDRGDQPQH
few	TRBJ2-5	TRBV7-6	SYEGNETQY
many	TRBJ1-1	TRBV7-9	ATPTSLQGPEAF
many	TRBJ2-3	TRBV6-5	ASGYRGTDTQY
.	TRBJ2-7	TRBV10-2	ASSEGQHYSYEQY
.	TRBJ1-2	TRBV7-9	ASSLLDRTTGYT
.	TRBJ2-1	TRBV28	ASSEQTGINEQF
.	TRBJ1-2	TRBV2	ASSRFVADFYGYT
.	TRBJ2-5	TRBV11-2	ASSLGTRGRETQY
.	TRBJ2-2	TRBV12-3/TRBV12-4	ANRSGDTGELF
many	TRBJ2-2	TRBV7-6	ASSLASHTGELF
many	TRBJ1-2	TRBV5-4	ASSLGGRNGYT
few	TRBJ1-1	TRBV2	ASSDMLNTEAF
.	TRBJ1-2	TRBV28	ASSLTRQFGYT
few	TRBJ2-4	TRBV7-6	ASSLAGGLAKNIQY